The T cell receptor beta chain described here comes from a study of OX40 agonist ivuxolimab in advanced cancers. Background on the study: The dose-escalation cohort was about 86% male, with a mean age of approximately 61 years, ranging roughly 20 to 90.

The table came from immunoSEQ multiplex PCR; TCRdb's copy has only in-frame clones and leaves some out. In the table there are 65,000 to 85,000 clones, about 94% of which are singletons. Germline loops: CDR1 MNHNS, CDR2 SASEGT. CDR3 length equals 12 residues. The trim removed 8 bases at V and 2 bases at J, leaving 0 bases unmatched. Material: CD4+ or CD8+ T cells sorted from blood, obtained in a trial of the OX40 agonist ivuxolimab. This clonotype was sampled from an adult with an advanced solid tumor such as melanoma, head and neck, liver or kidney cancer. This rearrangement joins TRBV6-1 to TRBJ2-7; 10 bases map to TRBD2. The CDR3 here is CASLAGAYEQYF. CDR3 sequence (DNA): TGTGCCAGCCTAGCGGGAGCCTACGAGCAGTACTTC.